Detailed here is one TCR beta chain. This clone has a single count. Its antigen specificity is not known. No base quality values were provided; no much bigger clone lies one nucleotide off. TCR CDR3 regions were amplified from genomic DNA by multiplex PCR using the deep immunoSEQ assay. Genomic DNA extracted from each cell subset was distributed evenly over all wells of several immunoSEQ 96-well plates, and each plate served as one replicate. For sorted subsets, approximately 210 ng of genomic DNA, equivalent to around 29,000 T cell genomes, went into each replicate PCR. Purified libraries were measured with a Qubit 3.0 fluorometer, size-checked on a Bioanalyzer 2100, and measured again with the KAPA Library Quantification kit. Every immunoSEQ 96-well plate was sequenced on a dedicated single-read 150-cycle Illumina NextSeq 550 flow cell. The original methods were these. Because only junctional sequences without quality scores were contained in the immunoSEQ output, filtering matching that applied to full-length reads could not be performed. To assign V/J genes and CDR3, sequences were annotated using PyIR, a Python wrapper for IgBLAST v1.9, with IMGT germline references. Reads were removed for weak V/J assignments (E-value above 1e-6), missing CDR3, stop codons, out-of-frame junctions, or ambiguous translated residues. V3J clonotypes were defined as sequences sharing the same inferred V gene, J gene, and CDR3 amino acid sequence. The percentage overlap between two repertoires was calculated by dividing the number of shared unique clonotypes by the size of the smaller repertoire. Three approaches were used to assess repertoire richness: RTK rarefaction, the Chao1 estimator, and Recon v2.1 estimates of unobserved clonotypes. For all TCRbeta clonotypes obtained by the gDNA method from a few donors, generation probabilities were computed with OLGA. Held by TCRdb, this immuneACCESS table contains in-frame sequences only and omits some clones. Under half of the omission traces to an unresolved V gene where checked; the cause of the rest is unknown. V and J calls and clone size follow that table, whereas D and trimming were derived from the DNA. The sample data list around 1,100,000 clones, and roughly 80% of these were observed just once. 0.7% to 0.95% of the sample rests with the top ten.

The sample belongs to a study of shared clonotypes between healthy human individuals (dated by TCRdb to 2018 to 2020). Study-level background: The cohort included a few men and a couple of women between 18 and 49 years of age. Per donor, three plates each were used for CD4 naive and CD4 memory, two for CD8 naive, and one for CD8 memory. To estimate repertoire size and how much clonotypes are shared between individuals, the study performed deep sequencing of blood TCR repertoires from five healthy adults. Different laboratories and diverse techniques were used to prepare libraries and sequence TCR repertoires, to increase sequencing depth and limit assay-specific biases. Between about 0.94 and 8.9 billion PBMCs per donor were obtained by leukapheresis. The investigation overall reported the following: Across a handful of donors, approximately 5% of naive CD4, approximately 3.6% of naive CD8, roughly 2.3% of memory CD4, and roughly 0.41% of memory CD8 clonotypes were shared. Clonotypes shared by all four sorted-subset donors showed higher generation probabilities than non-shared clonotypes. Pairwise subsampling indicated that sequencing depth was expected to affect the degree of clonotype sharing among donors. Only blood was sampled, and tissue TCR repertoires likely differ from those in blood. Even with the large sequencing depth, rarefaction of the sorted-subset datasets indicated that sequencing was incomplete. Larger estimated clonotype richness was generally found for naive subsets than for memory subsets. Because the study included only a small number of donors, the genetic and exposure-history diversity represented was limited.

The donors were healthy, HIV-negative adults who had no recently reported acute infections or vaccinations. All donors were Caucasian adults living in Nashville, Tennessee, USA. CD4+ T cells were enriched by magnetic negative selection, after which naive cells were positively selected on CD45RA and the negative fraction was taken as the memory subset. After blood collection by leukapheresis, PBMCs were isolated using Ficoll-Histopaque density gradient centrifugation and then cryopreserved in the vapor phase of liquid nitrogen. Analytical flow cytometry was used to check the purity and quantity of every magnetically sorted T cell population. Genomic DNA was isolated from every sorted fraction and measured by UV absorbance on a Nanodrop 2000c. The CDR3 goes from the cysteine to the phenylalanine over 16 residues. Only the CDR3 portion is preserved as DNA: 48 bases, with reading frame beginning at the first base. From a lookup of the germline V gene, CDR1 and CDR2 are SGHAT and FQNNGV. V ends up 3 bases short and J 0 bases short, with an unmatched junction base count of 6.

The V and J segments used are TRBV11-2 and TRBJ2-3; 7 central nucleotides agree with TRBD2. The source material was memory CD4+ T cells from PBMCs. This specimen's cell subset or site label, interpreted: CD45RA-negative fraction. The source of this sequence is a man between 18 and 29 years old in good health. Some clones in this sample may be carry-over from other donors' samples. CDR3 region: CASSFSGGISTDTQYF. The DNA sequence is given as TGTGCCAGCAGCTTCTCGGGGGGAATAAGCACAGATACGCAGTATTTT. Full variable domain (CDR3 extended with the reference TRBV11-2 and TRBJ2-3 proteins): EAGVAQSPRYKIIEKRQSVAFWCNPISGHATLYWYQQILGQGPKLLIQFQNNGVVDDSQLPKDRFSAERLKGVDSTLKIQPAKLEDSAVYLCASSFSGGISTDTQYFGPGTRLTVL.